A selection of T cell receptor beta chains follows, all from one sample in a study of response to subunit inactivated influenza vaccine. TCRdb called the RT-PCR reads again in MiXCR, with one record for every CDR3 protein. The sample consists of 560,000 or so distinct CDR3 sequences, about 8% of them appearing once. This material consisted of PBMCs from blood, taken around 25 months after vaccination. Every receptor here comes from a man in his fifties or sixties who received an inactivated influenza vaccine. CDR3s include the opening cysteine and the closing phenylalanine or tryptophan.

j_gene: TRBJ1-5; v_gene: TRBV12-3/TRBV12-4; CDR3aa: CASRPTGGGQPQHF
j_gene: TRBJ2-2; v_gene: TRBV12-3/TRBV12-4; CDR3aa: CASRRDFPGTGELFF
j_gene: TRBJ2-3; v_gene: TRBV5-1; CDR3aa: CASSLEGGSGTDTQYF
j_gene: TRBJ2-3; v_gene: TRBV6-5; CDR3aa: CASSYRTSGGPGDTQYF
j_gene: TRBJ1-2; v_gene: TRBV18; CDR3aa: CASSKGEGGYTF
j_gene: TRBJ2-1; v_gene: TRBV12-3/TRBV12-4; CDR3aa: CASSSPPTSGNLFF
j_gene: TRBJ2-1; v_gene: TRBV7-8; CDR3aa: CASSRDRGNEQFF
j_gene: TRBJ2-1; v_gene: TRBV20-1; CDR3aa: CSAGGTGLINEQFF
j_gene: TRBJ2-3; v_gene: TRBV2; CDR3aa: CASSAGEGWDTQYF
j_gene: TRBJ1-5; v_gene: TRBV12-3/TRBV12-4; CDR3aa: CASRRGDQPQHF
j_gene: TRBJ2-3; v_gene: TRBV5-1; CDR3aa: CASSSLLVGVSTDTQYF
j_gene: TRBJ1-3; v_gene: TRBV6-1; CDR3aa: CASSAYDSHSGNTIYF
j_gene: TRBJ2-5; v_gene: TRBV20-1; CDR3aa: CSARARTGETQYF
j_gene: TRBJ2-6; v_gene: TRBV7-2; CDR3aa: CASSFGAGANVLTF
j_gene: TRBJ1-5; v_gene: TRBV28; CDR3aa: CASNPTNSNQPQHF
j_gene: TRBJ2-7; v_gene: TRBV18; CDR3aa: CASSPWTGVAYYEQYF
j_gene: TRBJ2-2; v_gene: TRBV20-1; CDR3aa: CSATGLAGAGELFF
j_gene: TRBJ2-5; v_gene: TRBV11-2; CDR3aa: CASSRMSGEGTQYF
j_gene: TRBJ1-2; v_gene: TRBV4-3; CDR3aa: CASSQDRGGGYTF
j_gene: TRBJ1-5; v_gene: TRBV20-1; CDR3aa: CSAGQGPYQPQHF
j_gene: TRBJ2-2; v_gene: TRBV29-1; CDR3aa: CSVARDSQLNTGELFF
j_gene: TRBJ1-3; v_gene: TRBV5-1; CDR3aa: CASSIGQGGSGNTIYF
j_gene: TRBJ1-1; v_gene: TRBV20-1; CDR3aa: CSASRGYTEAFF
j_gene: TRBJ1-5; v_gene: TRBV19; CDR3aa: CASSSSGVVVGGPQHF
j_gene: TRBJ2-2; v_gene: TRBV20-1; CDR3aa: CSAEDYTGELFF
j_gene: TRBJ2-2; v_gene: TRBV7-9; CDR3aa: CASMEGGSTGELFF
j_gene: TRBJ1-2; v_gene: TRBV7-2; CDR3aa: CASSSKGTEYDGYTF
j_gene: TRBJ2-3; v_gene: TRBV7-3; CDR3aa: CASSLIGGLSTDTQYF
j_gene: TRBJ1-1; v_gene: TRBV5-1; CDR3aa: CASTQGAGWATEAFF
j_gene: TRBJ2-7; v_gene: TRBV11-2; CDR3aa: CASSLGVGDEQYF
j_gene: TRBJ2-1; v_gene: TRBV4-1; CDR3aa: CASSQRDYNEQFF
j_gene: TRBJ1-1; v_gene: TRBV14; CDR3aa: CASRPGAPSGNTEAFF
j_gene: TRBJ1-2; v_gene: TRBV7-9; CDR3aa: CASSLADRTGYTF
j_gene: TRBJ2-1; v_gene: TRBV5-1; CDR3aa: CASSLAWGSSYNEQFF
j_gene: TRBJ2-5; v_gene: TRBV6-1; CDR3aa: CASSTGRGLRETQYF
j_gene: TRBJ2-1; v_gene: TRBV2; CDR3aa: CASSSGRLSNEQFF
j_gene: TRBJ2-7; v_gene: TRBV28; CDR3aa: CASSLGTWDGYEQYF
j_gene: TRBJ2-1; v_gene: TRBV7-2; CDR3aa: CASSVSSGIHNEQFF
j_gene: TRBJ1-2; v_gene: TRBV3-1; CDR3aa: CASSQDGARGYTF
j_gene: TRBJ1-2; v_gene: TRBV20-1; CDR3aa: CSARSIGQGNYGYTF